This section outlines one T cell receptor (beta chain) sequence together with its context. Its cognate antigen is unknown. The sample belongs to a study of shared clonotypes between healthy human individuals. It was at deep level that the assay was run. Several immunoSEQ plates held equal portions of the genomic DNA taken from each subset. Libraries were prepared by immunoSEQ multiplex PCR; TCRdb keeps only in-frame clonotypes and omits some of them. This table holds approximately 1,500,000 clones, 98% found once. Overall study results and limits: Donor clonotype sharing was expected to depend on sequencing depth.

Per the germline V gene, CDR1 is SEHNR and CDR2 is FQNEAQ (reference sequence). With 3 bases removed from V and 6 bases from J, the gap between germline ends came to 12 bases. The CDR3 loop spans 13 amino acids. The sequence came from a man aged 30 to 39 in good health. V usage is TRBV7-9 and J usage is TRBJ2-7, with a tentative D call TRBD2 (6 bases). The sample comprised naive CD4+ T cells sorted from blood. The subset is: CD45RA+ positively selected. DNA of the CDR3: TGTGCCAGCAGCTTCGCGGGATTGGGCGAGCAGTACTTC. Translated: CASSFAGLGEQYF.